The clone carrying this TCR beta chain turned up a few times. Antigen specificity is unknown. This CDR3 is built from 18 residues. Germline CDR1 reads LNHNV; CDR2 reads YYDKDF (reference sequence). Between the trimmed V and J ends, which lost 1 base and 0 bases, there was a span of 15 bases. This specimen comes from a study of T cell repertoires in cytomegalovirus infection. The overall study: Well-studied HLA-B-restricted epitopes and recently identified HLA-C-restricted epitopes of CMV were both used in the study. In public TCR beta signatures, there were indications of both CMV infection and matching HLA type. Study-wide results and caveats: Carriage of CMV together with the relevant HLA was identifiable through cumulative public TCR beta family frequency. In two of eight donors, the top clonotype was HLA-C-restricted CMV-specific.

TCRdb re-called the reads through MiXCR, storing one row per CDR3 protein. The sample includes a few hundred thousand distinct CDR3 sequences, about 20% of them seen just once. The sample in question was cultured PBMCs, obtained from culture after CMV antigen stimulation. The chain recombines TRBV15 with TRBJ1-4, with D unclear. The sequence came from a human donor in good health (CMV status not recorded). Some clones in this sample may be carry-over from other donors' samples. CDR3 DNA: TGTGCCACCAGCAGAGGAGGTTTTACAGCCGCAACTAATGAAAAACTGTTTTTT. Amino acids: CATSRGGFTAATNEKLFF.